This T cell receptor beta chain was identified during a study of CD8 T cells in Susac syndrome. Whole-study context: Patients with Susac syndrome, at blood draw, were therapy-naive, on corticosteroids, or on intravenous immunoglobulin alone.

RNA, at about 0.45 to 1 ug, was reverse transcribed with random hexamers. A multiplex approach, immunoSEQ multiplex PCR, amplified TCR beta CDR3 across 54 Vbeta and 13 Jbeta. MiXCR was run by TCRdb on the immunoSEQ multiplex PCR reads, yielding one entry per CDR3 protein. Here the sample spans roughly 130,000 distinct CDR3 sequences, 95% to 96% being singletons. The CDR3 is 16 residues long. CDR1 is MGHRA, CDR2 YSYEKL, per germline. J was trimmed by 2 bases and V by 4 bases; bases with no gene match: 6. The specimen was CD4+ T cells from PBMCs. The receptor comes from a human donor with Susac syndrome. The rearrangement joins TRBV4-1 to TRBJ2-7; 12 positions match TRBD2. The CDR3 is CASSPGTSGLPYEQYF. DNA for the CDR3: TGCGCCAGCAGCCCGGGGACTAGCGGGCTCCCCTACGAGCAGTACTTC.